This TCR beta chain was found in a study of siplizumab effects on memory and regulatory T cells. To note about this clone: Its matching antigen is unknown.

This CDR3 contains 16 residues. Germline CDR1 SGDLS, CDR2 YYNGEE. V lost 5 bases, J lost 6 bases, and 11 bases stayed unmatched. Approximately 10^5 TCR templates underwent assay in every sample. The protocol was immunoSEQ multiplex PCR, while the TCRdb copy is restricted to in-frame clones and leaves out a portion. The sample has 85,000 to 130,000 clones, about 90% seen once; the top ten hold 0.73%. Whole-study findings and limits: Left unconfirmed was the suppressive function of proliferating Tregs from siplizumab cultures. Versus approximately 27% in controls, the mappable alloreactive CD4+ clones averaged around 68% Treg-derived with siplizumab.

The V and J genes are TRBV9 and TRBJ2-2; 9 bases are shared with TRBD2. The source is a human donor in good health. The specimen sequenced was Tregs sorted from blood. The CDR3 region is CASSSRGSGRAGELFF. CDR3 DNA: TGTGCCAGCAGTTCCCGGGGTAGCGGGAGAGCCGGGGAGCTGTTTTTT.